This T cell receptor (beta chain) was sequenced in a study of blood T cell repertoires in COVID-19. This clone was counted a few times. V shed 6 bases and J 4 bases; nucleotides not matched to a gene: 7. Germline V CDR1 and CDR2: MNHEY, SVGAGI. CDR3 length equals 15 residues. Profiled with immunoSEQ multiplex PCR; TCRdb holds only in-frame clones, not every one. This table holds a few hundred thousand clones, over 65% found once. The chain carries TRBV6-5 and TRBJ1-2, with TRBD1 matching over 11 bases. This receptor was taken from a woman aged 55-69 years who had recovered from COVID-19. Sequenced material: PBMCs or T cells enriched from blood (not recorded which). The CDR3: CASRTPGTGGYGYTF. The CDR3 nucleotides are TGTGCCAGCAGAACACCCGGGACAGGGGGCTATGGCTACACCTTC.